These 19 T cell receptor beta chains were sequenced from one sample in a study of hypomethylating agent response in myelodysplastic syndrome. Data came from immunoSEQ multiplex PCR; TCRdb stores just in-frame clones and leaves some out. The sample consists of 4,500 to 5,500 clones, more than 70% of them appearing once. Material: bone marrow, obtained before or after starting hypomethylating agent treatment for myelodysplastic syndrome (not recorded which). The receptor source for this set is a human donor with myelodysplastic syndrome.

This clone came up a few times. CDR3 coding DNA: TGTGCCAGCAGTGAAGCGTGGGCAGGTAACGGCTACACCTTC. Protein sequence: CASSEAWAGNGYTF. The rearrangement joins TRBV6-1 to TRBJ1-2; D remains ambiguous. Trimming pared 0 bases from V and 8 bases from J, leaving 13 bases between. The CDR3 runs to 14 residues. Germline V lookup: CDR1 MNHNS, CDR2 SASEGT.

This chain links TRBV6-5 with TRBJ1-2, with no clear D. Germline CDR1 MNHEY, CDR2 SVGAGI. The ends were cut back, 0 bases at V and 5 bases at J, with 10 bases in the middle. This CDR3 spans 14 amino acids. The CDR3, as DNA: TGTGCCAGCAGTTACTCGAAGAGGGTTTATGGCTACACCTTC. Protein sequence: CASSYSKRVYGYTF.

The chain carries TRBV11-2 and TRBJ2-5, with 7 bases that match TRBD1. The V gene's germline CDR1 is SGHAT and CDR2 FQNNGV. The CDR3 has 15 residues. With V trimmed by 5 bases and J by 4 bases, 10 bases remained unmatched. The CDR3 sequence is CASSPPARTGETQYF. The CDR3 nucleotides read TGTGCCAGCAGCCCGCCGGCCAGGACAGGAGAGACCCAGTACTTC.

CDR3 in amino acids: CASSLGRGRGYTF. The CDR3 DNA sequence: TGTGCCAGCAGTTTAGGCAGGGGGAGGGGTTACACCTTC. This chain joins TRBV27 and TRBJ1-2; TRBD1 matches 7 bases. Germline V gene lookup returns CDR1 MNHEY and CDR2 SMNVEV (reference sequence). CDR3 length: 13 residues. With V trimmed by 2 bases and J by 11 bases, 8 bases remained unmatched.

The chain couples TRBV6-5 to TRBJ1-6; 7 bases are shared with TRBD1. Trimming removed 2 bases from V and 7 bases from J; junction bases left unmatched: 5. The CDR3 length is 15 residues. Germline V gene sequence: CDR1 MNHEY, CDR2 SVGAGI. CDR3 protein: CASSYADRENSPLHF. The DNA for the CDR3 is TGTGCCAGCAGTTACGCCGACAGGGAGAATTCACCCCTCCACTTT.

The rearrangement uses TRBV11-3 and TRBJ2-7; 7 nucleotides match TRBD2. V shed 5 bases, J shed 3 bases, and the junction held 10 bases outside the gene matches. Germline V gene lookup returns CDR1 SGHNT and CDR2 YENEEA. The CDR3 extends over 15 amino acids. This chain's CDR3 is CASSPGGNGFYEQYF. CDR3 sequence (DNA): TGTGCCAGCAGCCCCGGGGGGAACGGGTTCTACGAGCAGTACTTC.

The rearrangement links TRBV10-2 to TRBJ2-3; weak D call: TRBD2 (6 bases). With 6 bases removed from V and 9 bases from J, the gap between germline ends came to 28 bases. This CDR3 is built from 17 residues. Germline values: CDR1 WSHSY, CDR2 SAAADI. Here the CDR3 reads CASSGVGNRVAALTQYF. CDR3 bases: TGCGCCAGCAGCGGGGTGGGGAATAGGGTAGCGGCTTTGACGCAGTATTTT.

The rearrangement joins TRBV7-2 to TRBJ2-3; 7 bases are shared with TRBD2. V was pared by 3 bases and J by 0 bases, with 3 bases of the junction left unmatched. Germline V CDR1 and CDR2: SGHTA, FQGNSA. The CDR3 has 15 residues. CDR3 in DNA: TGTGCCAGCAGCTTTCGGCGGGGGAGCACAGATACGCAGTATTTT. Protein sequence: CASSFRRGSTDTQYF.

The gene calls are TRBV13 and TRBJ2-3, with a possible D match to TRBD2 (5 bases). The CDR3 is 15 residues long. Germline V gene lookup returns CDR1 PRHDT and CDR2 FYEKMQ (reference sequence). Deletions cut 5 bases from V and 3 bases from J, with 15 bases between. The CDR3 protein is CASSTLGGGTDTQYF. The CDR3 bases are TGTGCCAGCAGCACACTAGGCGGTGGAACAGATACGCAGTATTTT. The full variable domain, rest sourced from reference TRBV13 and TRBJ2-3, is AAGVIQSPRHLIKEKRETATLKCYPIPRHDTVYWYQQGPGQDPQFLISFYEKMQSDKGSIPDRFSAQQFSDYHSELNMSSLELGDSALYFCASSTLGGGTDTQYFGPGTRLTVL.

CDR3 protein: CASSIPRRQGDTEAFF. CDR3 in DNA: TGTGCCAGTAGTATACCCCGCCGACAGGGGGACACTGAAGCTTTCTTT. This rearrangement joins TRBV19 to TRBJ1-1; TRBD1 matches at 9 bases. The V gene end was trimmed by 2 bases and the J gene end by 3 bases; junction bases not matched to a gene: 7. The germline CDR1 and CDR2 sequences are LNHDA and SQIVND (reference sequence). This CDR3 spans 16 amino acids.

This rearrangement joins TRBV6-5 to TRBJ2-7; D remains unclear. The CDR3 extends over 12 amino acids. Germline V gene data show CDR1 as MNHEY and CDR2 as SVGAGI. Trimming took off 2 bases at V and 0 bases at J, with 2 bases between the two ends. CDR3 amino acids: CASSYDSYEQYF. CDR3 coding DNA: TGTGCCAGCAGTTACGACTCCTACGAGCAGTACTTC.

The table lists this clone with a few counts. The chain carries TRBV6-5 and TRBJ2-7; D is unclear. V lost 5 bases and J lost 4, with 6 bases in between. Germline loops: CDR1 MNHEY, CDR2 SVGAGI. This CDR3 has 11 residues. CDR3 amino acids: CASSLGYEQYF. As DNA, the CDR3 is TGTGCCAGCAGTCTGGGATACGAGCAGTACTTC.

V usage is TRBV11-3 and J usage is TRBJ2-2; no firm D call. The germline gives CDR1 SGHNT, CDR2 YENEEA. V lost 1 base to trimming and J lost 8 bases, with 5 bases between them. CDR3 length: 12 amino acids. In DNA form, the CDR3 reads TGTGCCAGCAGCTTAGGGGCAGGGGAGCTGTTTTTT. Protein: CASSLGAGELFF.

The rearrangement uses TRBV6-6 and TRBJ2-7, with 10 bases aligning to TRBD2. V lost 6 bases, J lost 0 bases, and 5 bases stayed unmatched. Germline V CDR1 and CDR2: MNHNY, SVGAGI (reference sequence). The CDR3 extends over 15 amino acids. This CDR3 reads CASRLSGGDSYEQYF. The CDR3 nucleotides read TGTGCCAGCAGACTAAGCGGGGGGGACTCCTACGAGCAGTACTTC.

In this sample, this clone turned up once. The gene calls are TRBV6-1 and TRBJ1-5, with unresolved D. Trimming took off 6 bases at V and 0 bases at J, with 6 bases between the two ends. Germline-derived CDR1 and CDR2 are MNHNS and SASEGT. The CDR3 sequence is 13 residues long. CDR3 residues: CASRPYSNQPQHF. The CDR3 nucleotides read TGTGCCAGCAGACCGTATAGCAATCAGCCCCAGCATTTT.

The chain combines TRBV6-6 with TRBJ1-1, with no clear D. V lost 8 bases and J lost 4, with 8 bases in between. This CDR3 region has 11 residues. CDR1 and CDR2 from the germline V gene are MNHNY and SVGAGI (reference sequence). In DNA, the CDR3 is TGTGCCAGCGGGCGTTCCACTGAAGCTTTCTTT. Translation: CASGRSTEAFF.

This chain joins TRBV11-2 and TRBJ2-1, with 11 bases that match TRBD2. The CDR3 is made up of 16 amino acids. The V and J ends lost 5 bases and 8 bases, in that order; junction bases with no gene match: 11. Germline assignment: CDR1 SGHAT and CDR2 FQNNGV. The CDR3 nucleotides read TGTGCCAGCAGCGAACTGACTAGCGGGGCTGGGGATGAGCAGTTCTTC. As protein: CASSELTSGAGDEQFF.

This chain links TRBV5-4 with TRBJ1-2; 9 bases align to TRBD1. Per germline, CDR1 SGHNT and CDR2 YYREEE (reference sequence). The CDR3 covers 17 residues. V gave up 4 bases and J gave up 1 base; unmatched junction bases: 11. The DNA of the CDR3 is TGTGCCAGCAGCCAGGCGGGGACAGGGTCAAGTAACTATGGCTACACCTTC. It specifies CASSQAGTGSSNYGYTF.

The rearrangement links TRBV7-8 to TRBJ1-4; 11 bases are shared with TRBD1. In germline, CDR1 is SGHVS, CDR2 FQNEAQ. This CDR3 spans 16 amino acids. Losses at the gene ends were 3 bases for V and 3 bases for J; bases not matched to a gene: 3. In DNA, the CDR3 is TGTGCCAGCAGCTTGGACAGGGGGCTGGCTAATGAAAAACTGTTTTTT. Translating it yields CASSLDRGLANEKLFF.